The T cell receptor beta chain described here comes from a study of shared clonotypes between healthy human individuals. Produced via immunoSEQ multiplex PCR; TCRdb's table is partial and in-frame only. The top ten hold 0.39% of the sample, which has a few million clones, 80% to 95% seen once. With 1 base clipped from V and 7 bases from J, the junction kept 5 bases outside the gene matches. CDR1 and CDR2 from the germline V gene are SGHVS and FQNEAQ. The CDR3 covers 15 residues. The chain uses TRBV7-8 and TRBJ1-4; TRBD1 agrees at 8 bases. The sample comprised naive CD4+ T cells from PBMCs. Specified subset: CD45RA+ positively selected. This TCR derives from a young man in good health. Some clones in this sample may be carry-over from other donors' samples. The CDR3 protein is CASSLGQGAREKLFF. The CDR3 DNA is TGTGCCAGCAGCTTAGGGCAGGGGGCGCGTGAAAAACTGTTTTTT.